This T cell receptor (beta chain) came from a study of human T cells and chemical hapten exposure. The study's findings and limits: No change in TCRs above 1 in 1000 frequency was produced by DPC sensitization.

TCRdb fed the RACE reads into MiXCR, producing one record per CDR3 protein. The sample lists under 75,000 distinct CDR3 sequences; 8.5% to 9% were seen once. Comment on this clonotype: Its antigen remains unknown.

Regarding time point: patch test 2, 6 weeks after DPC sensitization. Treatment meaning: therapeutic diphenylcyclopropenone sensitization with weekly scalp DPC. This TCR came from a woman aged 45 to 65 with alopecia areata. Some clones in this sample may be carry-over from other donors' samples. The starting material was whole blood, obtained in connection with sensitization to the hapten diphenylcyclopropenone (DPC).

The chain's CDR3 is CASSLERASTDTQYF. CDR3 DNA: TGCGCCAGCAGCTTAGAGCGAGCTAGCACAGATACGCAGTATTTT. This rearrangement joins TRBV5-1 to TRBJ2-3; no definite D call. V dropped 2 bases and J dropped 0 bases, with 10 bases sitting between them. Germline assignment: CDR1 SGHRS and CDR2 YFSETQ. This CDR3 contains 15 residues.